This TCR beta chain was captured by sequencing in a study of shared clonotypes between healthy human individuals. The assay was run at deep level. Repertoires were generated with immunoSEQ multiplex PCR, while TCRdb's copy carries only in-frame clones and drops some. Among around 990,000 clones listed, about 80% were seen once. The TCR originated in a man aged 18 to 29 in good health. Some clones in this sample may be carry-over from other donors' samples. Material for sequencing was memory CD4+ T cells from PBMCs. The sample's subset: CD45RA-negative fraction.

The CDR3 sequence is CASGDSAWTQYF. CDR3 nucleotide sequence: TGTGCCAGCGGAGATTCTGCCTGGACCCAGTACTTC. The J gene is TRBJ2-5, the V gene TRBV6-5; no clear D gene. The CDR3 length is 12 residues. V lost 8 bases and J 7 bases, leaving 14 bases between the germline ends. Per the germline V gene, CDR1 is MNHEY and CDR2 is SVGAGI.